Each of the 4 T cell receptor beta chains below was sequenced from the same sample in a study of T cell clusters in autoimmune cytopenias. TRB amplification used approximately 250 ng of peripheral blood genomic DNA. Multiplex touch-down PCR amplified TRB using TRB-A and TRB-B pools in one tube. TCRdb reprocessed the multiplex PCR reads; each CDR3 protein has one entry and no DNA is given. The ten most abundant clones cover approximately 40% of a sample with fewer than 3,000 distinct CDR3 sequences. The material sequenced was peripheral blood. The receptors originated from a human donor with an autoimmune cytopenia or autoimmune hepatitis (not recorded which).

This clonotype is deemed medium-sized by its frequency. The chain joins TRBV12-3 or TRBV12-4 to TRBJ2-3; TCRdb proposes TRBD2, but this gene call is untestable without DNA. The CDR3 has 14 amino acids. The chain's CDR3 is CASSSTLLAWTQYF.

V is TRBV18 and J is TRBJ2-7; the TCRdb D gene call, TRBD1, has no DNA to confirm it. The CDR3 length is 13 residues. CDR1 and CDR2 from the germline V gene are KGHSH and LQKENI. This CDR3 is CASSEGPALGQYF.

The chain links TRBV5-1 to TRBJ2-5; TCRdb's D call of TRBD1 is untestable without DNA. The germline V gene has CDR1 SGHRS and CDR2 YFSETQ. The CDR3 has 13 amino acids. The CDR3 here is CASSFGTEETQYF. The complete variable domain, with remaining parts taken from reference TRBV5-1 and TRBJ2-5, reads KAGVTQTPRYLIKTRGQQVTLSCSPISGHRSVSWYQQTPGQGLQFLFEYFSETQRNKGNFPGRFSGRQFSNSRSEMNVSTLELGDSALYLCASSFGTEETQYFGPGTRLLVL.

This clonotype is identified as medium-sized from frequency. The chain employs TRBV5-1 and TRBJ2-7. From germline, CDR1 is SGHRS and CDR2 YFSETQ. The CDR3 sequence is 12 residues long. The CDR3 sequence is CASSLVGYEQYF. Looking up the rest from reference TRBV5-1 and TRBJ2-7 gives the full variable domain: KAGVTQTPRYLIKTRGQQVTLSCSPISGHRSVSWYQQTPGQGLQFLFEYFSETQRNKGNFPGRFSGRQFSNSRSEMNVSTLELGDSALYLCASSLVGYEQYFGPGTRLTVT.